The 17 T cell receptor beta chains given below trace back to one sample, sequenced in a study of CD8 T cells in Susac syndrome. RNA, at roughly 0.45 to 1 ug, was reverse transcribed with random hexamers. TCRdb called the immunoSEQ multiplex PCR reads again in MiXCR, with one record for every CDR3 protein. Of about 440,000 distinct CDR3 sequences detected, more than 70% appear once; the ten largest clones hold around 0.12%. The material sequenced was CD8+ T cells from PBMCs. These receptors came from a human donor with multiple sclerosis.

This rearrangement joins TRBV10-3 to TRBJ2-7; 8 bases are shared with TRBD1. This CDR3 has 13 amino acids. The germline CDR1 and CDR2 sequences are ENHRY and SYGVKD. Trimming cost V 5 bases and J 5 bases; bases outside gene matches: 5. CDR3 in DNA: TGTGCCATCAGTCAGACAGGGGTGGACGAGCAGTACTTC. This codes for CAISQTGVDEQYF.

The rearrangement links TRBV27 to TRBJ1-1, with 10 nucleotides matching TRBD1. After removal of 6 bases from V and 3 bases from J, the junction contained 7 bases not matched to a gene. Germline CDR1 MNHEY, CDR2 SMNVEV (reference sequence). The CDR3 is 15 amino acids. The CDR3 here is CASRMTGGWDTEAFF. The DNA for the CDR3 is TGTGCCAGCAGAATGACAGGGGGCTGGGACACTGAAGCTTTCTTT.

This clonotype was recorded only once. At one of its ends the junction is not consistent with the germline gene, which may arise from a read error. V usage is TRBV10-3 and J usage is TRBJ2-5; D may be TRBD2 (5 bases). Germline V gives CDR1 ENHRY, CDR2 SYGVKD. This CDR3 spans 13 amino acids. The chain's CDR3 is CAINEGGQETQYF. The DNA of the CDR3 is TGTGCCATCAATGAGGGCGGTCAGGAGACCCAGTACTTC.

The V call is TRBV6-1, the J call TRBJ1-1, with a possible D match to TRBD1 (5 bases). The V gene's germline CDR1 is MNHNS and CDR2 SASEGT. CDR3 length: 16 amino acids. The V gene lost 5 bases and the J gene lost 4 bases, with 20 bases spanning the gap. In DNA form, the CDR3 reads TGTGCCAGCAGTCTAACCCTCCCGAGTGGGGGCACTGAAGCTTTCTTT. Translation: CASSLTLPSGGTEAFF.

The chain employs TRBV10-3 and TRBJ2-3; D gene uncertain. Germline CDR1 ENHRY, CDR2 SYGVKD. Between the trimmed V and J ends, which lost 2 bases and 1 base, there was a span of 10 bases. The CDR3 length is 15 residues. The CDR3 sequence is CAISETGGRTDTQYF. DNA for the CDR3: TGTGCCATCAGTGAGACGGGCGGCCGCACAGATACGCAGTATTTT.

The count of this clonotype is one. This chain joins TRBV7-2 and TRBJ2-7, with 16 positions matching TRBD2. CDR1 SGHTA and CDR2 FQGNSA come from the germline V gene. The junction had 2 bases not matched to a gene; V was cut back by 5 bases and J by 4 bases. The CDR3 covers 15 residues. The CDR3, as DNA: TGTGCCAGCAGCGTGGGACTAGCGGGAGGGTACGAGCAGTACTTC. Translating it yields CASSVGLAGGYEQYF.

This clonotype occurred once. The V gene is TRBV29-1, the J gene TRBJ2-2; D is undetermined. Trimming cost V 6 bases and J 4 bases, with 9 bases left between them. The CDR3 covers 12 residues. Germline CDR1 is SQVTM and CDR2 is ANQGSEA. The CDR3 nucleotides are TGCAGCGTCCAAAGCCTCACCGGGGAGCTGTTTTTT. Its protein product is CSVQSLTGELFF.

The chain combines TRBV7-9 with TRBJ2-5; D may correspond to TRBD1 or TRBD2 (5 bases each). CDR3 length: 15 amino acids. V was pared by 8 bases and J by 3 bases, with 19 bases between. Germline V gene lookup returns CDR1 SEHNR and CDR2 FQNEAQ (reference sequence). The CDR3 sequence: CASRPPRDGKETQYF. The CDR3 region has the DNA TGTGCCAGCCGACCCCCCCGGGACGGCAAAGAGACCCAGTACTTC.

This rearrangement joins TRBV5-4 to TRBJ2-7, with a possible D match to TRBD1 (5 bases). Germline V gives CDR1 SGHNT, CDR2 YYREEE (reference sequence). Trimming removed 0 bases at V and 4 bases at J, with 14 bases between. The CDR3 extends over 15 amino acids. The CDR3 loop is CASSLVRQSRYEQYF. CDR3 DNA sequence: TGTGCCAGCAGCTTGGTAAGACAGTCCCGATACGAGCAGTACTTC.

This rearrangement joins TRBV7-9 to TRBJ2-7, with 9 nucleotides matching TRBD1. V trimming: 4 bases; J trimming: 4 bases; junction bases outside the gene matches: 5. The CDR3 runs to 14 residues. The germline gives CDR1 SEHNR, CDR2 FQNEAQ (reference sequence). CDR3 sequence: CASSSQGAIYEQYF. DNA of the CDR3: TGTGCCAGCAGCTCACAGGGGGCGATTTACGAGCAGTACTTC.

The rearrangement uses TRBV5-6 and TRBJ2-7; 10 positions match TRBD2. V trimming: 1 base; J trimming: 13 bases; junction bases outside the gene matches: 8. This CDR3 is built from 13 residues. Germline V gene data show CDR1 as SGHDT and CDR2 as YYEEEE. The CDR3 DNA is TGTGCCAGCAGCTTGAGCGGGAGGGCCTGGTACTACTTC. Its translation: CASSLSGRAWYYF.

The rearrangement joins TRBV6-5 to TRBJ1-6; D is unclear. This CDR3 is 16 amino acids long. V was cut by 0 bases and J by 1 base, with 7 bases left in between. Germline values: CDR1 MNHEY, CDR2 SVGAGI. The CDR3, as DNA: TGTGCCAGCAGTTACTCTTGGGAGTCCTATAATTCACCCCTCCACTTT. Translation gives CASSYSWESYNSPLHF.

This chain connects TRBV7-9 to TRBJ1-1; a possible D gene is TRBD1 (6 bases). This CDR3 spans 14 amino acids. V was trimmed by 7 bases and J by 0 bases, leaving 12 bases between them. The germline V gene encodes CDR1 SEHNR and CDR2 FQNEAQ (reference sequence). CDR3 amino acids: CASKLDSMNTEAFF. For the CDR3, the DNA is TGTGCCAGCAAACTGGACAGCATGAACACTGAAGCTTTCTTT.

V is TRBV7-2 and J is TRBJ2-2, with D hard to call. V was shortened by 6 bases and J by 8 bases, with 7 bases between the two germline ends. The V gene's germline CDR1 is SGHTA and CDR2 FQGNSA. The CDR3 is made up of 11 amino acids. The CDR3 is CASRSTGELFF. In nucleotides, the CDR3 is TGTGCCAGCAGAAGTACGGGGGAGCTGTTTTTT.

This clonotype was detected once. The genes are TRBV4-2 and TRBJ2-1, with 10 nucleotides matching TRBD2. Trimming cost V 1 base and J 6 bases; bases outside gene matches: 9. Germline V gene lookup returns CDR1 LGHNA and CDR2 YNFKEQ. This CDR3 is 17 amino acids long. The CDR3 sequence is CASSQVWAAGGGNEQFF. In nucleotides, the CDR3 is TGTGCCAGCAGCCAAGTCTGGGCAGCGGGGGGGGGCAATGAGCAGTTCTTC.

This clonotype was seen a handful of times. The CDR3 loop reads CASTQPGELFF. The CDR3 nucleotides are TGTGCCAGCACACAGCCCGGGGAGCTGTTTTTT. The gene calls are TRBV6-1 and TRBJ2-2; D unclear. Trimming removed 7 bases from V and 6 bases from J, with 6 bases in between. This CDR3 has 11 amino acids. Germline values: CDR1 MNHNS, CDR2 SASEGT.

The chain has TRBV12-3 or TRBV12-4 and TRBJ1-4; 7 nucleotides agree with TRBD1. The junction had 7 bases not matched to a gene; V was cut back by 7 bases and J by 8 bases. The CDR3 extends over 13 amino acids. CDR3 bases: TGTGCCAGCACCCGACAGGGCGGGGAAAAACTGTTTTTT. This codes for CASTRQGGEKLFF.